The T cell receptor (beta chain) described here comes from a study of shared clonotypes between healthy human individuals. Remarks on this clone: What it binds is not known.

About 30,000 T cell genomes, or 200 ng DNA, went into the sorted-subset replicate PCRs. Method: immunoSEQ multiplex PCR; TCRdb's copy keeps in-frame clones and lacks some. The sample lists hundreds of thousands of clones; 95% to 97% were seen once. Study-wide points: Large sequencing depth failed to make sorted-subset sequencing complete, rarefaction showed.

There were only Caucasian adults among the donors, and all lived in Nashville, Tennessee. The CDR3 contains 14 residues. V trimming: 0 bases; J trimming: 5 bases; junction bases outside the gene matches: 3. From germline, CDR1 is SGHRS and CDR2 YFSETQ. The chain recombines TRBV5-1 with TRBJ1-2; 8 bases line up with TRBD1. The sample comprised naive CD4+ T cells sorted from blood. Specified subset: CD45RA+ positively selected. This receptor was taken from a woman younger than 45 in good health. The DNA for the CDR3 is TGCGCCAGCAGCTTGGCCCGGACAGGGTATGGCTACACCTTC. Translated: CASSLARTGYGYTF.